This T cell receptor beta chain is drawn from a study of CD8 T cells in acute hepatitis C reinfection. Study-level background: CD8+ T cells specific for HCV NS3-1073 were sequenced.

Sequencing used immunoSEQ multiplex PCR; TCRdb keeps in-frame clones, though not all of them. The sample yields about a thousand clones, 50% to 70% seen once. Whole-study results and caveats: No group differed significantly in the high NS3-1073 repertoire diversity.

The sample's time point: acute HCV infection, within 168 days of estimated infection date. Hepatitis C virus-specific T cells were sequenced directly ex vivo without in vitro expansion. Acute primary HCV meant a new positive RNA or antibody result following a negative test within 24 weeks. A tetramer loaded with NS3 peptide 1073-1081 identified HCV-specific cells. The material was HCV NS3-1073 tetramer-sorted CD8+ T cells from PBMCs, obtained during acute infection. This clonotype was obtained from a woman between 18 and 29 years old who spontaneously cleared hepatitis C infection.

This CDR3 reads CASSQNPVPSGGYTF. The CDR3 DNA sequence: TGCGCCAGCAGCCAAAACCCCGTGCCTAGTGGTGGCTACACCTTC. This chain joins TRBV4-1 and TRBJ1-2; D uncertain. This CDR3 has 15 residues. Germline assignment: CDR1 MGHRA and CDR2 YSYEKL. V was trimmed by 2 bases and J by 7 bases, leaving 17 bases between them.